One and the same sample provided the 25 T cell receptor beta chains below, sequenced in a study of cytomegalovirus exposure and HLA in healthy donors. Profiling relied on immunoSEQ multiplex PCR, and the TCRdb table lists in-frame clones only, not all of them. The sample contains some 290,000 clones, 88% of which appear only once. What was sequenced was PBMCs. The source of these receptors is a man in his thirties or forties in good health and CMV-seronegative.

The chain combines TRBV27 with TRBJ1-2; D possibly corresponds to TRBD1 (5 bases). Trimming left V 5 bases short and J 1 base short, with 14 bases between. Germline V gene lookup returns CDR1 MNHEY and CDR2 SMNVEV (reference sequence). The CDR3 has 15 residues. The CDR3 loop reads CASSPDSFINYGYTF. CDR3 DNA sequence: TGTGCCAGCAGTCCCGACAGTTTCATTAACTATGGCTACACCTTC.

In this sample, this clone turned up a few times. The V gene is TRBV19, the J gene TRBJ2-2; 8 bases align to TRBD1. V lost 2 bases to trimming and J lost 7 bases; unmatched junction nucleotides: 0. The CDR3 has 13 amino acids. Germline CDR1 reads LNHDA; CDR2 reads SQIVND (reference sequence). CDR3 loop: CASSITGGGELFF. The CDR3 coding sequence is TGTGCCAGTAGTATAACAGGGGGCGGGGAGCTGTTTTTT. The full variable domain, with the rest looked up from reference TRBV19 and TRBJ2-2, is DGGITQSPKYLFRKEGQNVTLSCEQNLNHDAMYWYRQDPGQGLRLIYYSQIVNDFQKGDIAEGYSVSREKKESFPLTVTSAQKNPTAFYLCASSITGGGELFFGEGSRLTVL.

The rearrangement joins TRBV6-1 to TRBJ2-1, with 7 nucleotides matching TRBD1. The V gene's germline CDR1 is MNHNS and CDR2 SASEGT. This CDR3 region has 12 residues. V was clipped by 4 bases and J by 9 bases; unmatched bases: 3. CDR3 in amino acids: CASSATGVEQFF. The CDR3 coding sequence is TGTGCCAGCAGTGCCACAGGGGTTGAGCAGTTCTTC.

V is TRBV5-1 and J is TRBJ2-5; 11 nucleotides agree with TRBD1. The trim removed 0 bases at V and 5 bases at J, leaving 0 bases unmatched. The germline CDR1 and CDR2 sequences are SGHRS and YFSETQ. CDR3 length: 14 residues. The CDR3 DNA sequence: TGCGCCAGCAGCTTGGGGGACAGGGGGGAGACCCAGTACTTC. Translating gives CASSLGDRGETQYF.

V gene TRBV29-1 combines with J gene TRBJ2-1; tentative D call: TRBD1 (5 bases). CDR1 is SQVTM and CDR2 is ANQGSEA in the germline V gene. This CDR3 has 14 amino acids. V lost 7 bases to trimming and J lost 1 base, with 14 bases between them. Here the CDR3 DNA reads TGCAGCGCCAGTCAGGGTCCTTCCTACAATGAGCAGTTCTTC. Translating it yields CSASQGPSYNEQFF.

V usage is TRBV5-4 and J usage is TRBJ1-3; D unresolved. V lost 4 bases and J lost 0, with 5 bases in between. In germline, CDR1 is SGHNT, CDR2 YYREEE (reference sequence). This CDR3 comprises 13 residues. CDR3 in amino acids: CASSPSSGNTIYF. The DNA of the CDR3 is TGTGCCAGCAGCCCTAGCTCTGGAAACACCATATATTTT.

The chain couples TRBV2 to TRBJ2-1; 9 bases fit TRBD2. This CDR3 spans 20 amino acids. Germline V gene sequence: CDR1 SNHLY, CDR2 FYNNEI. V shed 1 base, J shed 0 bases, and the junction held 13 bases outside the gene matches. The CDR3 sequence: CASSEEVSGGFLSSYNEQFF. CDR3 DNA sequence: TGTGCCAGCAGTGAAGAGGTTAGCGGGGGATTTTTAAGCTCCTACAATGAGCAGTTCTTC.

The chain employs TRBV6-1 and TRBJ2-2; 7 nucleotides agree with TRBD1. CDR3 length equals 14 residues. CDR1 MNHNS and CDR2 SASEGT come from the germline V gene. Losses at the gene ends were 8 bases for V and 1 base for J; bases not matched to a gene: 4. CDR3 DNA: TGTGCCAGCGTCAGGACAGGGAACACCGGGGAGCTGTTTTTT. Its protein product is CASVRTGNTGELFF.

The rearrangement links TRBV9 to TRBJ1-1; 8 nucleotides match TRBD1. The V gene's germline CDR1 is SGDLS and CDR2 YYNGEE. The CDR3 totals 15 residues. J was trimmed by 1 base and V by 3 bases; bases with no gene match: 5. CDR3: CASSDYGQGNTEAFF. The CDR3 DNA is TGTGCCAGCAGCGACTACGGACAGGGGAACACTGAAGCTTTCTTT. Variable domain in full (rest from reference TRBV9 and TRBJ1-1): DSGVTQTPKHLITATGQRVTLRCSPRSGDLSVYWYQQSLDQGLQFLIQYYNGEERAKGNILERFSAQQFPDLHSELNLSSLELGDSALYFCASSDYGQGNTEAFFGQGTRLTVV.

The chain uses TRBV6-6 and TRBJ1-2, with a tentative D call TRBD1 (5 bases). CDR1 and CDR2 (germline): MNHNY, SVGAGI (reference sequence). With 2 bases removed from V and 6 bases from J, the gap between germline ends came to 19 bases. The CDR3 loop spans 16 amino acids. CDR3 in amino acids: CASSYPEGGHRNGYTF. The DNA for the CDR3 is TGTGCCAGCAGTTACCCGGAGGGCGGACACCGAAATGGCTACACCTTC.

The chain couples TRBV6-5 to TRBJ1-3; TRBD1 matches 8 bases. The germline V gene has CDR1 MNHEY and CDR2 SVGAGI. Trimming removed 4 bases from V and 4 bases from J; junction bases left unmatched: 3. The CDR3 length is 14 residues. CDR3 bases: TGTGCCAGCAGTTGGACAGGGCCGGGAAACACCATATATTTT. Encoded protein: CASSWTGPGNTIYF.

V and J are TRBV7-9 and TRBJ1-1, with D uncertain. Germline assignment: CDR1 SEHNR and CDR2 FQNEAQ (reference sequence). Trimming pared 3 bases from V and 4 bases from J, leaving 9 bases between. This CDR3 is built from 13 residues. CDR3 coding DNA: TGTGCCAGCAGCTTGCGGGGAGGCACTGAAGCTTTCTTT. It is translated as CASSLRGGTEAFF.

The V and J genes are TRBV7-9 and TRBJ1-2; weak D call: TRBD1 (6 bases). The ends were cut back, 0 bases at V and 7 bases at J, with 12 bases in the middle. The CDR3 totals 14 residues. In germline, CDR1 is SEHNR, CDR2 FQNEAQ (reference sequence). The CDR3 region has the DNA TGTGCCAGCAGCTTAGCGCTCAGGGGCCCTGGCTACACCTTC. Residues: CASSLALRGPGYTF. Using reference TRBV7-9 and TRBJ1-2 for the parts outside the CDR3, the full variable domain is DTGVSQNPRHKITKRGQNVTFRCDPISEHNRLYWYRQTLGQGPEFLTYFQNEAQLEKSRLLSDRFSAERPKGSFSTLEIQRTEQGDSAMYLCASSLALRGPGYTFGSGTRLTVV.

The J gene is TRBJ2-5, the V gene TRBV15; 7 positions match TRBD2. CDR3 length equals 14 residues. Per germline, CDR1 LNHNV and CDR2 YYDKDF (reference sequence). V dropped 0 bases and J dropped 5; count of bases not matched to a gene: 3. CDR3 sequence (DNA): TGTGCCACCAGCAGAGAAAGGGAGGGGGAGACCCAGTACTTC. Translation gives CATSREREGETQYF.

V gene TRBV19 combines with J gene TRBJ2-7; D remains ambiguous. The CDR3 loop spans 14 amino acids. V gave up 5 bases and J gave up 3 bases, with 14 bases separating them. CDR1 is LNHDA and CDR2 is SQIVND in the germline V gene (reference sequence). CDR3 nucleotides: TGTGCCAGTAGTCCCAGCAGGCCTTACTACGAGCAGTACTTC. This gives the protein CASSPSRPYYEQYF.

The CDR3 sequence: CASSIGRVGEQYF. Written as DNA, the CDR3 is TGTGCCAGTAGTATCGGCAGGGTCGGCGAGCAGTACTTC. V usage is TRBV19 and J usage is TRBJ2-7, with D possibly TRBD1 on 5 matching bases. Trimming pared 3 bases from V and 6 bases from J, leaving 12 bases between. The germline V gene encodes CDR1 LNHDA and CDR2 SQIVND (reference sequence). The CDR3 sequence is 13 residues long.

V and J are TRBV5-5 and TRBJ1-1, with 8 positions matching TRBD1. V was clipped by 1 base and J by 0 bases; unmatched bases: 2. Per germline, CDR1 SGHKS and CDR2 YYEKEE (reference sequence). CDR3 size: 15 residues. CDR3 DNA sequence: TGTGCCAGCAGCTTGCAGGGGGCCTTGAACACTGAAGCTTTCTTT. Its translation is CASSLQGALNTEAFF.

The V call is TRBV5-1, the J call TRBJ1-3; TRBD1 agrees at 8 bases. The CDR3 is made up of 15 amino acids. The trim removed 4 bases at V and 0 bases at J, leaving 3 bases unmatched. The germline gives CDR1 SGHRS, CDR2 YFSETQ. For the CDR3, the DNA is TGCGCCAGCAGCGGACAGGGTCCCTCTGGAAACACCATATATTTT. Protein sequence: CASSGQGPSGNTIYF.

J is TRBJ2-7 and V is TRBV5-4, with TRBD1 matching over 7 bases. There are 15 residues in the CDR3. Germline V CDR1 and CDR2: SGHNT, YYREEE (reference sequence). After removal of 5 bases from V and 4 bases from J, the junction contained 12 bases not matched to a gene. The CDR3, as DNA: TGTGCCAGCAGTCCCGGTAGGGACAGAGTTTACGAGCAGTACTTC. Translating it yields CASSPGRDRVYEQYF.

A note on this clone: Germline and junction disagree at one end, which may indicate a read error. The chain uses TRBV6-1 and TRBJ2-7; no clear D. Germline V lookup: CDR1 MNHNS, CDR2 SASEGT. The CDR3 is made up of 11 amino acids. CDR3 in DNA: TGTGCCAGCATCGGCCTTGGGCAATTTCACTTC. Its translation: CASIGLGQFHF.

This CDR3 reads CASSEASGAGGRRETQYF. The CDR3 DNA sequence: TGTGCCAGCAGTGAAGCGTCGGGCGCGGGGGGGCGTAGGGAGACCCAGTACTTC. The V call is TRBV6-1, the J call TRBJ2-5; the match to TRBD2 covers 9 bases. This CDR3 is 18 amino acids long. CDR1 is MNHNS, CDR2 SASEGT, per germline. J gave up 5 bases and V 0 bases, and 13 bases lay outside the gene matches.

This chain connects TRBV4-1 to TRBJ1-6; D ambiguous. There are 16 residues in the CDR3. The germline V gene has CDR1 MGHRA and CDR2 YSYEKL. V lost 0 bases and J lost 11, with 17 bases in between. In DNA, the CDR3 is TGCGCCAGCAGCCAAGAGGGCCCCCCGAGGGAGACACCCCTCCACTTT. Its translation: CASSQEGPPRETPLHF.

This chain uses TRBV7-2 with TRBJ1-5; 8 bases fit TRBD1. The length of the CDR3 is 14 residues. V gave up 5 bases and J gave up 7 bases; unmatched junction bases: 7. From germline, CDR1 is SGHTA and CDR2 FQGNSA. Written as DNA, the CDR3 is TGTGCCAGCAGCCCCAACAGGGGGAACCAGCCCCAGCATTTT. This encodes CASSPNRGNQPQHF. Full variable domain (remainder filled in from reference TRBV7-2 and TRBJ1-5): GAGVSQSPSNKVTEKGKDVELRCDPISGHTALYWYRQSLGQGLEFLIYFQGNSAPDKSGLPSDRFSAERTGGSVSTLTIQRTQQEDSAVYLCASSPNRGNQPQHFGDGTRLSIL.

This clone was detected a few times. The V call is TRBV6-1, the J call TRBJ1-5; D remains unclear. The V gene's germline CDR1 is MNHNS and CDR2 SASEGT. V was clipped by 0 bases and J by 8 bases, with 11 bases between them. The CDR3 spans 14 residues. CDR3 loop: CASSEAQDWKPQHF. CDR3 DNA: TGTGCCAGCAGTGAAGCGCAGGACTGGAAGCCCCAGCATTTT.

V and J are TRBV5-1 and TRBJ1-4; 9 bases are shared with TRBD1. This CDR3 contains 16 residues. Germline V gene sequence: CDR1 SGHRS, CDR2 YFSETQ. Unmatched junction bases numbered 12, after V lost 4 bases and J lost 8 bases. CDR3 residues: CASSKEGTGLAEKLFF. The CDR3, as DNA: TGCGCCAGCAGCAAAGAAGGGACAGGGTTAGCAGAAAAACTGTTTTTT.